This T cell receptor (beta chain) was sequenced during a study of T cells after yellow fever vaccination. TCRdb re-called the 5' RACE reads with MiXCR, one entry per CDR3 protein. The sample shows some 48,000 distinct CDR3 sequences, 5.5% to 8% of them seen only once. The germline V gene has CDR1 SGHAT and CDR2 FQNNGV. The CDR3 runs to 14 residues. With 5 bases removed from V and 0 bases from J, the gap between germline ends came to 8 bases. In this sample, this clonotype turned up a few times. J is TRBJ1-3 and V is TRBV11-2, with D possibly being TRBD1 (5 bases). This receptor was identified in a man under 40 who received the YFV17D yellow fever vaccine. The sample here was PBMCs, either bulk or a sorted T-cell subset (CD4+, CD8+, memory, or dextramer-sorted; not recorded which), taken 45 days after the yellow fever booster vaccination. CDR3 coding DNA: TGTGCCAGCAGCGTGGACAACTCTGGAAACACCATATATTTT. Its protein is CASSVDNSGNTIYF.